This TCR beta chain was obtained from a study of preoperative IRX-2 immunotherapy in early breast cancer. V shed 5 bases and J 5 bases; nucleotides not matched to a gene: 4. Germline V gene lookup returns CDR1 SGHRS and CDR2 YFSETQ. There are 14 residues in the CDR3. The data were produced by immunoSEQ multiplex PCR, yet TCRdb's version contains in-frame clones alone and is incomplete. The sample lists 90,000 to 100,000 clones; more than 80% were seen once. As for treatment: preoperative locoregional IRX-2 cytokine immunotherapy. This phase Ib study tested locoregional IRX-2 cytokine immunotherapy given before surgery.

The chain uses TRBV5-1 and TRBJ2-1, with 10 bases lining up with TRBD1. Sequenced material: tumor tissue, taken after IRX-2 immunotherapy. The clonotype originates from a human donor with breast cancer. The CDR3 here is CASREGQGNNEQFF. The CDR3 DNA is TGCGCCAGCAGGGAGGGACAGGGGAACAATGAGCAGTTCTTC.